Below are 30 T cell receptor beta chains sequenced from a single sample in a study of T cell clonality in common variable immunodeficiency. The protocol was immunoSEQ multiplex PCR, while the TCRdb copy is restricted to in-frame clones and leaves out a portion. The sample holds about 20,000 clones, and no clone turns up only once. Study-wide results and limits: Common variable immunodeficiency TCR beta sequences reportedly had fewer deletions and N-nucleotide insertions.

The antigens for these receptors are not known. Sequencing was performed on peripheral blood mononuclear cells. Receptors originate from a human donor with common variable immunodeficiency.

This clone was counted between two and nine times. The read terminates 3 residues before the CDR3 end, so the remaining end is supplied by the germline J gene. V is TRBV18 and J is TRBJ1-1; D is possibly TRBD1 (6 bases). The CDR3 is made up of 15 amino acids. Germline CDR1 and CDR2: KGHSH and LQKENI. Incomplete CDR3 DNA: TGTGCCAGCTCACCTCCGGGGGGCGGTAAACCCGAA. It is translated as CASSPPGGGKPE. In full, the CDR3 is CASSPPGGGKPEAFF.

Concerning this clone: The observed sequence ends 3 residues before the CDR3 terminus, with the missing tail filled in from the germline J gene. J is TRBJ2-1 and V is TRBV7-9, with D possibly being TRBD2 (5 bases). V shed 5 bases and J shed 2 bases, with 13 bases lying between them. The CDR3 covers 15 residues. CDR1 and CDR2 from the germline V gene are SEHNR and FQNEAQ (reference sequence). CDR3 DNA, as far as it was read: TGTGCCAGCAGCGCTTTCGGGCGGGCCTACAATGAG. This sequence encodes CASSAFGRAYNE. Given in full, the CDR3 is CASSAFGRAYNEQFF.

Only a few counts were recorded for this clone. The read ends 3 residues before the CDR3 terminus; that terminus is restored from the germline J gene. The V gene is TRBV5-4, the J gene TRBJ2-5; no clear D. Per germline, CDR1 SGHNT and CDR2 YYREEE (reference sequence). The V and J ends lost 1 base and 7 bases respectively, with 11 bases between them. This CDR3 has 13 amino acids. CDR3 loop: CASSLFGPGTQYF. The DNA read from the CDR3 is TGTGCCAGCAGCTTGTTTGGTCCGGGGACC.

A remark on this clone: The read ends 3 residues early relative to the CDR3; the germline J gene fills the gap. The V gene is TRBV18, the J gene TRBJ1-4; no clear D. CDR1 KGHSH and CDR2 LQKENI come from the germline V gene. V was cut by 6 bases and J by 10 bases, with 6 bases left in between. The CDR3 length is 10 residues. CDR3 loop: CASSNGKLFF. Incomplete CDR3 DNA: TGTGCCAGCTCCAACGGAAAA.

Turning to this clone: The CDR3 end falls 3 residues outside the read, so it is completed with the germline J gene. This chain joins TRBV19 and TRBJ1-2; TRBD1 might be the D (5 bases). Germline values: CDR1 LNHDA, CDR2 SQIVND (reference sequence). The CDR3 runs to 15 residues. Trimming left V 5 bases short and J 0 bases short, with 13 bases between. Partial CDR3 DNA: TGTGCCAGTAGTGAAGGACACGTTCCTAACTATGGC. Its protein product is CASSEGHVPNYG. The full-length CDR3 reads as CASSEGHVPNYGYTF.

This clone was counted a few times. The CDR3 is cut off 3 residues early in the read; its end comes from the germline J gene. The V and J genes are TRBV2 and TRBJ1-5, with D unresolved. There are 12 residues in the CDR3. The germline V gene has CDR1 SNHLY and CDR2 FYNNEI. The V end lost 4 bases, the J end lost 7 bases, and 8 bases lay between the germline ends. CDR3 DNA, as far as it was read: TGTGCCAGCAGTGGGTCGGTCCAGCCC. It specifies CASSGSVQP. The CDR3 in its entirety is CASSGSVQPQHF.

On this clone itself: The read stops 3 residues short of the end of the CDR3; the missing end is completed from the germline J gene. This rearrangement joins TRBV7-9 to TRBJ2-7; D possibly corresponds to TRBD2 (6 bases). Germline V gives CDR1 SEHNR, CDR2 FQNEAQ (reference sequence). Trimming removed 5 bases from V and 0 bases from J, with 14 bases in between. This CDR3 has 15 amino acids. The CDR3 bases that were read are TGTGCCAGCAGCCGCGGGGCCGCCAGCTCCTACGAG. Translated: CASSRGAASSYE. The CDR3 in its entirety is CASSRGAASSYEQYF.

CDR3: CASSINRDKLGPQHF. The CDR3 DNA, read in part, is TGTGCCAGTAGTATAAACCGGGACAAGTTGGGGCCC. The chain has TRBV19 and TRBJ1-5; D might be TRBD1 (6 bases). The read gets to within 3 residues of the CDR3 end, and the germline J gene fills in the rest. CDR1 is LNHDA and CDR2 is SQIVND in the germline V gene (reference sequence). Deletions cut 2 bases from V and 9 bases from J, with 17 bases between. CDR3 size: 15 residues.

This clone was recorded a few times. Read coverage stops 3 residues before the CDR3 terminus; the germline J gene supplies the remainder. The chain combines TRBV19 with TRBJ2-7, with TRBD1 matching 7 bases. V lost 0 bases and J lost 2; bases outside the gene matches: 7. Germline V gene data show CDR1 as LNHDA and CDR2 as SQIVND (reference sequence). This CDR3 spans 16 amino acids. CDR3 protein: CASSIDIGDRTYEQYF. CDR3 DNA, as far as it was read: TGTGCCAGTAGTATAGATATAGGGGACAGAACCTACGAG.

This clone turned up a few times. The read comes to an end 3 residues before the CDR3 does, leaving the germline J gene to fill in the end. V is TRBV2 and J is TRBJ1-3, with no clear D. The CDR3 covers 12 residues. Germline V CDR1 and CDR2: SNHLY, FYNNEI. Trimming shortened V by 7 bases and J by 0 bases, and 4 bases separated the two germline ends. The sequenced part of the CDR3 DNA is TGTGCCAGCATGGCCTCTGGAAACACC. It is translated as CASMASGNT. The entire CDR3 reads CASMASGNTIYF.

This clone turned up a few times. The read is 3 residues too short to cover the CDR3 end, so that end is filled in from the germline J gene. The rearrangement links TRBV7-9 to TRBJ2-7, with TRBD2 matching 12 bases. The CDR3 extends over 15 amino acids. Germline V gene data show CDR1 as SEHNR and CDR2 as FQNEAQ (reference sequence). Losses at the gene ends were 5 bases for V and 6 bases for J; bases not matched to a gene: 8. Incomplete CDR3 DNA: TGTGCCAGCAGCCGATCCGTACTAGCGGGAGGCGAG. This codes for CASSRSVLAGGE. The whole CDR3 is CASSRSVLAGGEQYF.

On this clone itself: The read falls 3 residues short of the CDR3 end, and the missing part is taken from the germline J gene. The same CDR3 arises from other DNA sequences in this sample as well. V usage is TRBV7-9 and J usage is TRBJ1-5, with 8 bases identical to TRBD1. CDR1 SEHNR and CDR2 FQNEAQ come from the germline V gene (reference sequence). The CDR3 is 15 residues long. With V trimmed by 1 base and J by 6 bases, 5 bases remained unmatched. CDR3 residues: CASSLGTGGGQPQHF. Partial CDR3 DNA: TGTGCCAGCAGCTTAGGAACAGGGGGGGGTCAGCCC.

Notes on this clone: The read is 3 residues too short to cover the CDR3 end, so that end is filled in from the germline J gene. V usage is TRBV7-9 and J usage is TRBJ2-3; 7 nucleotides align to TRBD2. From germline, CDR1 is SEHNR and CDR2 FQNEAQ (reference sequence). The CDR3 length is 14 residues. V lost 3 bases and J lost 2; bases outside the gene matches: 2. CDR3 region: CASSLRDYTDTQYF. CDR3 DNA (partial): TGTGCCAGCAGCTTGAGGGACTACACAGATACG.

The sample holds a few counts of this clone. The read gets to within 3 residues of the CDR3 end, and the germline J gene fills in the rest. The chain combines TRBV2 with TRBJ2-7, with 8 nucleotides matching TRBD2. CDR1 and CDR2 from the germline V gene are SNHLY and FYNNEI. The CDR3 totals 14 residues. V dropped 7 bases and J dropped 0; count of bases not matched to a gene: 5. CDR3 DNA (partial): TGTGCCAGCACACAGAGCGGGAGCTCCTACGAG. Amino acid sequence: CASTQSGSSYE. The complete CDR3 reads CASTQSGSSYEQYF.

In its sample, this clone was seen a few times. The read stops 3 residues short of the end of the CDR3; the missing end is completed from the germline J gene. The chain couples TRBV19 to TRBJ1-2, with TRBD1 matching 12 bases. The trim removed 4 bases at V and 3 bases at J, leaving 9 bases unmatched. This CDR3 spans 17 amino acids. Germline lookup yields CDR1 LNHDA and CDR2 SQIVND (reference sequence). The sequenced part of the CDR3 DNA is TGTGCCAGTAGTAAGGGGACAGGGGGCGCATGGGACTATGGC. The encoded protein is CASSKGTGGAWDYG. The CDR3, in full, reads CASSKGTGGAWDYGYTF.

The DNA read from the CDR3 is TGTGCCAGTAGTACCTTTCGGGCCAACGTC. Translating it yields CASSTFRANV. The entire CDR3 is CASSTFRANVLTF. The V call is TRBV19, the J call TRBJ2-6, with D unclear. The read terminates 3 residues before the CDR3 end, so the remaining end is supplied by the germline J gene. Trimming shortened V by 4 bases and J by 5 bases, and 6 bases separated the two germline ends. Germline V gene lookup returns CDR1 LNHDA and CDR2 SQIVND (reference sequence). The CDR3 loop spans 13 amino acids.

This clone was observed a few times. The read finishes 3 residues shy of the CDR3 end, and the germline J gene is used to complete it. This sequence joins TRBV18 and TRBJ2-1; TRBD2 matches 10 bases. CDR1 is KGHSH, CDR2 LQKENI, per germline. This CDR3 is built from 15 residues. Unmatched junction bases numbered 9, after V lost 5 bases and J lost 8 bases. CDR3 DNA, as far as it was read: TGTGCCAGCTCATCCCCTAGCGGGAGTTTAGATGAG. This gives the protein CASSSPSGSLDE. The CDR3, in full, reads CASSSPSGSLDEQFF.

The CDR3 reads CASSWSGTEAFF. The sequenced part of the CDR3 DNA is TGTGCCAGTAGTTGGTCGGGGACTGAA. V and J are TRBV19 and TRBJ1-1; D gene ambiguous. The read gets to within 3 residues of the CDR3 end, and the germline J gene fills in the rest. CDR1 is LNHDA, CDR2 SQIVND, per germline (reference sequence). The CDR3 is 12 residues long. Trimming removed 5 bases from V and 5 bases from J, with 9 bases in between.

In its sample, this clone is medium-sized. The missing CDR3 end, 3 residues past where the read stops, is filled in from the germline J gene. The chain uses TRBV12-3 or TRBV12-4 and TRBJ2-2; 9 bases are shared with TRBD1. This CDR3 spans 12 amino acids. The covered CDR3 bases are TGTGCCAGCAGTTTGGGGACAGGGCGG. It yields the protein CASSLGTGR. The whole CDR3 sequence reads CASSLGTGRLFF.

The sample holds a few counts of this clone. The CDR3 is cut off 3 residues early in the read; its end comes from the germline J gene. V gene TRBV19 combines with J gene TRBJ2-7, with D uncertain. The CDR3 covers 14 residues. The germline CDR1 and CDR2 sequences are LNHDA and SQIVND (reference sequence). Between the trimmed V and J ends, which lost 5 bases and 6 bases, there was a span of 17 bases. The covered CDR3 bases are TGTGCCAGTAGTTTAGCAGGCCGGATTGGCGAG. This sequence encodes CASSLAGRIGE. The CDR3 reads in full as CASSLAGRIGEQYF.

With regard to this clone: The read gets to within 3 residues of the CDR3 end, and the germline J gene fills in the rest. This chain uses TRBV18 with TRBJ2-3; tentatively, D is TRBD1 or TRBD2 (7 bases each). The V end lost 1 base, the J end lost 4 bases, and 18 bases lay between the germline ends. The germline V gene has CDR1 KGHSH and CDR2 LQKENI. This CDR3 region has 17 residues. The CDR3 bases that were read are TGTGCCAGCTCACCACGGCGACAGGGAGGGAGAGCAGATACG. This codes for CASSPRRQGGRADT. The full CDR3 reads CASSPRRQGGRADTQYF.

For this clone: The read ends 3 residues before the CDR3 terminus; that terminus is restored from the germline J gene. This chain uses TRBV6-2 or TRBV6-3 with TRBJ2-3, with TRBD1 matching 10 bases. CDR1 and CDR2 (germline): MNHEY, SVGEGT. The CDR3 extends over 16 amino acids. J lost 4 bases, V lost 5 bases, and 9 bases had no gene match. CDR3: CASSLSRDRGADTQYF. Incomplete CDR3 DNA: TGTGCCAGCAGTCTCTCCCGGGACAGGGGCGCAGATACG.

This clone has more than one count but fewer than ten. The CDR3 goes on 3 residues after the read ends, and that part is filled in from the germline J gene. This rearrangement joins TRBV30 to TRBJ1-4, with D uncertain. CDR1 and CDR2 from the germline V gene are GTSNPN and SVGIG (reference sequence). The CDR3 sequence is 12 residues long. Deletions cut 0 bases from V and 10 bases from J, with 9 bases between. CDR3 DNA, as far as it was read: TGTGCCTGGAGTGTACCCCCGGGAAAA. This codes for CAWSVPPGK. The full CDR3 sequence reads CAWSVPPGKLFF.

This clone was found a few times. The CDR3 end is not reached by the read, which stops 3 residues before it; the germline J gene fills it in. The sample carries other DNA sequences with the same CDR3. The chain links TRBV5-1 to TRBJ2-3, with 9 bases matching TRBD1. Germline CDR1 reads SGHRS; CDR2 reads YFSETQ. The ends lost 5 bases at V and 8 bases at J; junction bases unmatched: 9. The CDR3 loop spans 14 amino acids. CDR3 bases read: TGCGCCAGCAGTCAACAGGGGGCGGGTCGTACG. This encodes CASSQQGAGRT. In full, the CDR3 reads CASSQQGAGRTQYF.

Points on this clone: The CDR3 end is not reached by the read, which stops 3 residues before it; the germline J gene fills it in. This chain joins TRBV7-9 and TRBJ2-1; 10 bases align to TRBD2. This CDR3 spans 13 amino acids. The junction had 2 bases not matched to a gene; V was cut back by 8 bases and J by 4 bases. Germline V lookup: CDR1 SEHNR, CDR2 FQNEAQ (reference sequence). CDR3 sequence reads: CASVAGGYNEQFF. The sequenced CDR3 bases are TGTGCCAGCGTAGCGGGAGGTTACAATGAG. Looking up the rest from reference TRBV7-9 and TRBJ2-1 gives the full variable domain: DTGVSQNPRHKITKRGQNVTFRCDPISEHNRLYWYRQTLGQGPEFLTYFQNEAQLEKSRLLSDRFSAERPKGSFSTLEIQRTEQGDSAMYLCASVAGGYNEQFFGPGTRLTVL.

In its sample, this clone was seen a few times. The CDR3 end falls 3 residues outside the read, so it is completed with the germline J gene. The genes are TRBV6-2 or TRBV6-3 and TRBJ2-1, with 8 bases lining up with TRBD2. Germline loops: CDR1 MNHEY, CDR2 SVGEGT. Trimming cost V 2 bases and J 4 bases; bases outside gene matches: 4. The CDR3 is 15 residues long. The CDR3 DNA, read in part, is TGTGCCAGCAGTTACAAGCGGGGGCAATACAATGAG. Protein: CASSYKRGQYNE. The full CDR3 reads CASSYKRGQYNEQFF.

This clone was picked up a small number of times. The sequenced fragment ends 3 residues before the CDR3 boundary, so the rest is inferred from the germline J gene. The chain couples TRBV7-2 to TRBJ1-2; TRBD1 might be the D (6 bases). Trimming removed 1 base at V and 6 bases at J, with 12 bases between. The length of the CDR3 is 14 residues. Germline-derived CDR1 and CDR2 are SGHTA and FQGNSA. The CDR3 reads CASSLGVRGHGYTF. The covered CDR3 bases are TGTGCCAGCAGCTTAGGGGTCAGGGGTCATGGC. The full variable domain, rest sourced from reference TRBV7-2 and TRBJ1-2, is GAGVSQSPSNKVTEKGKDVELRCDPISGHTALYWYRQSLGQGLEFLIYFQGNSAPDKSGLPSDRFSAERTGGSVSTLTIQRTQQEDSAVYLCASSLGVRGHGYTFGSGTRLTVV.

This clone is large within its sample. The sequenced fragment ends 3 residues before the CDR3 boundary, so the rest is inferred from the germline J gene. The V gene is TRBV20-1, the J gene TRBJ2-3, with 7 bases identical to TRBD1. Trimming removed 1 base from V and 4 bases from J; junction bases left unmatched: 5. Germline values: CDR1 DFQATT, CDR2 SNEGSKA (reference sequence). CDR3 length: 14 residues. The CDR3 protein is CSARGQGRADTQYF. CDR3 DNA (partial): TGCAGTGCTAGAGGACAGGGACGGGCAGATACG.

This clone was seen more than once but under ten times. Read sequence stops 3 residues before the CDR3 end, and the germline J gene provides the missing end. The J gene is TRBJ1-1, the V gene TRBV18, with 8 bases matching TRBD1. The CDR3 spans 14 residues. Looked up from germline, CDR1 is KGHSH and CDR2 is LQKENI. Trimming took 5 bases from V and 4 from J; bases not matched to a gene: 6. CDR3 residues: CASSTDRGGTEAFF. CDR3 bases read: TGTGCCAGCTCAACTGACAGGGGCGGCACTGAA.

With regard to this clone: The CDR3 is cut off 3 residues early in the read; its end comes from the germline J gene. This chain links TRBV19 with TRBJ2-5; D is unresolved. CDR3 size: 13 residues. Per the germline V gene, CDR1 is LNHDA and CDR2 is SQIVND (reference sequence). Trimming left V 5 bases short and J 5 bases short, with 12 bases between. The sequenced CDR3 bases are TGTGCCAGTAGTTCCAGTATGATCGAGACC. This gives the protein CASSSSMIET. The full CDR3 protein is CASSSSMIETQYF.